Below are 19 T cell receptor beta chains sequenced from a single sample in a study of Tregs in tolerant kidney transplant recipients. The data were produced by immunoSEQ multiplex PCR, yet TCRdb's version contains in-frame clones alone and is incomplete. Among roughly 69,000 clones listed, approximately 88% were seen once. The material was CD4+ T cells from blood, obtained before the transplant. Receptors originate from a human donor who received a combined kidney and bone marrow transplant.

V usage is TRBV4-2 and J usage is TRBJ2-7; D is perhaps TRBD1 (5 bases). The germline CDR1 and CDR2 sequences are LGHNA and YNFKEQ. V lost 0 bases, J lost 5 bases, and 14 bases lay in between. The length of the CDR3 is 15 residues. The CDR3 region is CASSQDIARVNEQYF. CDR3 sequence (DNA): TGTGCCAGCAGCCAAGATATAGCCAGGGTTAACGAGCAGTACTTC.

In this sample, this clone turned up once. V is TRBV7-8 and J is TRBJ2-7, with 7 bases aligning to TRBD1. CDR3 length equals 13 residues. In germline, CDR1 is SGHVS, CDR2 FQNEAQ. V shed 10 bases, J shed 4 bases, and the junction held 10 bases outside the gene matches. CDR3 DNA sequence: TGTGCCACCGAGCCGACAGGGTTTTACGAGCAGTACTTC. It specifies CATEPTGFYEQYF.

This chain links TRBV29-1 with TRBJ1-2, with D perhaps matching TRBD1 (5 bases). Per the germline V gene, CDR1 is SQVTM and CDR2 is ANQGSEA. The CDR3 runs 11 residues. The CDR3 here is CTVGLRHGYTF. Written as DNA, the CDR3 is TGCACCGTGGGGCTCCGTCATGGCTACACCTTC.

The chain combines TRBV5-4 with TRBJ1-4, with D perhaps TRBD1 (6 bases). This CDR3 comprises 14 residues. Per germline, CDR1 SGHNT and CDR2 YYREEE (reference sequence). Trimming cost V 3 bases and J 7 bases, with 13 bases left between them. DNA for the CDR3: TGTGCCAGCAGCTCGGGGGGCGCATCTGAAAAACTGTTTTTT. This gives the protein CASSSGGASEKLFF.

The V call is TRBV2, the J call TRBJ1-4; TRBD1 matches 9 bases. The V gene's germline CDR1 is SNHLY and CDR2 FYNNEI. This CDR3 contains 16 residues. The V and J ends lost 6 bases and 7 bases, in that order; junction bases with no gene match: 12. Here the CDR3 DNA reads TGTGCCAGCAGAGCTTCGACCGGGACAGGGTTTGAAAAACTGTTTTTT. As protein: CASRASTGTGFEKLFF. Complete variable domain (other parts from reference TRBV2 and TRBJ1-4): EPEVTQTPSHQVTQMGQEVILRCVPISNHLYFYWYRQILGQKVEFLVSFYNNEISEKSEIFDDQFSVERPDGSNFTLKIRSTKLEDSAMYFCASRASTGTGFEKLFFGSGTQLSVL.

The rearrangement uses TRBV30 and TRBJ1-1; possibly TRBD1 for D (5 bases). Germline CDR1 is GTSNPN and CDR2 is SVGIG (reference sequence). Trimming left V 3 bases short and J 5 bases short, with 10 bases between. The CDR3 extends over 12 amino acids. CDR3 protein: CAWRRGGTEAFF. CDR3 nucleotide sequence: TGTGCCTGGAGACGGGGGGGGACTGAAGCTTTCTTT.

The CDR3 DNA is TGTGCCAGCAGTGGACTTTTGGGGACAGGGACTTTTTATAGCAATCAGCCCCAGCATTTT. It encodes CASSGLLGTGTFYSNQPQHF. This sequence joins TRBV2 and TRBJ1-5, with 9 bases lining up with TRBD1. Trimming cost V 4 bases and J 0 bases; bases outside gene matches: 16. Per the germline V gene, CDR1 is SNHLY and CDR2 is FYNNEI. The CDR3 is 20 amino acids.

A few counts support this clone. The gene calls are TRBV11-1 and TRBJ2-2; D remains unclear. The CDR3 runs to 14 residues. V lost 3 bases and J 6 bases, leaving 11 bases between the germline ends. Looked up from germline, CDR1 is SGHAT and CDR2 is FQDESV (reference sequence). As DNA, the CDR3 is TGTGCCAGCAGCTTCTTGGCCCAAGCCGGGGAGCTGTTTTTT. This codes for CASSFLAQAGELFF.

The gene calls are TRBV30 and TRBJ1-2, with 9 nucleotides matching TRBD1. Germline CDR1 and CDR2: GTSNPN and SVGIG (reference sequence). CDR3 length equals 14 residues. V gave up 2 bases and J gave up 5 bases; unmatched junction bases: 6. For the CDR3, the DNA is TGTGCCTGGAGTATCCGGACAGGGGAGTATGGCTACACCTTC. Amino acid sequence: CAWSIRTGEYGYTF.

The V and J genes are TRBV28 and TRBJ2-5; D gene uncertain. Germline CDR1 is MDHEN and CDR2 is SYDVKM. V lost 5 bases, J lost 3 bases, and 10 bases lay in between. CDR3 length equals 13 residues. This CDR3 reads CASSRGREETQYF. As DNA, the CDR3 is TGTGCCAGCAGTCGTGGTCGAGAAGAGACCCAGTACTTC.

This chain links TRBV19 with TRBJ2-2; D perhaps matches TRBD1 (6 bases). The CDR3 totals 13 residues. The germline V gene has CDR1 LNHDA and CDR2 SQIVND (reference sequence). V was pared by 7 bases and J by 9 bases, with 15 bases between. The CDR3 loop reads CASTPARGRELFF. The CDR3, as DNA: TGTGCCAGTACCCCGGCCAGGGGCCGGGAGCTGTTTTTT.

This clone was seen only once. This chain joins TRBV16 and TRBJ1-5; D perhaps matches TRBD1 (6 bases). The ends were cut back, 8 bases at V and 3 bases at J, with 14 bases in the middle. Germline assignment: CDR1 KGHSY and CDR2 FQNENV. The CDR3 spans 14 residues. The CDR3 DNA reads as TGTGCCAGCGCCCCAGGGGCGTCCAATCAGCCCCAGCATTTT. This sequence encodes CASAPGASNQPQHF. Variable domain in full (rest from reference TRBV16 and TRBJ1-5): GEEVAQTPKHLVRGEGQKAKLYCAPIKGHSYVFWYQQVLKNEFKFLISFQNENVFDETGMPKERFSAKCLPNSPCSLEIQATKLEDSAVYFCASAPGASNQPQHFGDGTRLSIL.

Here the CDR3 DNA reads TGCAGCGTTGTGGACAGGGTCACTGAAGCTTTCTTT. The encoded protein is CSVVDRVTEAFF. V usage is TRBV29-1 and J usage is TRBJ1-1, with 8 bases fitting TRBD1. CDR1 and CDR2 from the germline V gene are SQVTM and ANQGSEA. V trimming: 4 bases; J trimming: 4 bases; junction bases outside the gene matches: 2. This CDR3 is built from 12 residues. The variable domain in full, completed from reference TRBV29-1 and TRBJ1-1, reads SAVISQKPSRDICQRGTSLTIQCQVDSQVTMMFWYRQQPGQSLTLIATANQGSEATYESGFVIDKFPISRPNLTFSTLTVSNMSPEDSSIYLCSVVDRVTEAFFGQGTRLTVV.

The chain carries TRBV30 and TRBJ1-2, with 9 nucleotides matching TRBD1. V dropped 3 bases and J dropped 8; count of bases not matched to a gene: 4. The CDR3 extends over 12 amino acids. Per the germline V gene, CDR1 is GTSNPN and CDR2 is SVGIG (reference sequence). Written as DNA, the CDR3 is TGTGCCTGGAGATGGACAGGGGAAGGCTACACCTTC. It specifies CAWRWTGEGYTF.

The chain is built from TRBV6-5 and TRBJ2-3; maybe TRBD2 (6 bases). V lost 6 bases and J 7 bases, leaving 20 bases between the germline ends. The CDR3 is 15 residues long. The germline gives CDR1 MNHEY, CDR2 SVGAGI. CDR3 sequence (DNA): TGTGCCAGCAGGGAAAAGGGACTGGGCAGAAATACGCAGTATTTT. It is translated as CASREKGLGRNTQYF.

The chain has TRBV6-6 and TRBJ2-5; a possible D gene is TRBD2 (5 bases). The length of the CDR3 is 16 residues. V dropped 2 bases and J dropped 4 bases, with 17 bases sitting between them. Looked up from germline, CDR1 is MNHNY and CDR2 is SVGAGI (reference sequence). CDR3 protein: CASSYLPRAGGETQYF. DNA of the CDR3: TGTGCCAGCAGTTACCTCCCCCGAGCAGGAGGAGAGACCCAGTACTTC.

V usage is TRBV30 and J usage is TRBJ1-5; no clear D gene. The CDR3 runs 13 residues. The ends were cut back, 3 bases at V and 5 bases at J, with 11 bases in the middle. Germline V gives CDR1 GTSNPN, CDR2 SVGIG (reference sequence). The CDR3 protein is CAWSPSTDQPQHF. Here the CDR3 DNA reads TGTGCCTGGAGCCCTTCCACAGATCAGCCCCAGCATTTT. The full variable domain, rest sourced from reference TRBV30 and TRBJ1-5, is SQTIHQWPATLVQPVGSPLSLECTVEGTSNPNLYWYRQAAGRGLQLLFYSVGIGQISSEVPQNLSASRPQDRQFILSSKKLLLSDSGFYLCAWSPSTDQPQHFGDGTRLSIL.

The V gene is TRBV6-5, the J gene TRBJ1-1; TRBD1 matches at 9 bases. The germline V gene encodes CDR1 MNHEY and CDR2 SVGAGI. J gave up 4 bases and V 6 bases, and 9 bases lay outside the gene matches. The CDR3 has 15 amino acids. The CDR3 reads CASSQGQGFFTEAFF. CDR3 nucleotide sequence: TGTGCCAGCAGCCAGGGACAGGGTTTTTTCACTGAAGCTTTCTTT.

The CDR3 DNA is TGTGCCAGCAGCTTAGCCAGGGGGGTAAACTATGGCTACACCTTC. This sequence encodes CASSLARGVNYGYTF. This rearrangement joins TRBV7-2 to TRBJ1-2, with 7 bases lining up with TRBD1. Germline lookup yields CDR1 SGHTA and CDR2 FQGNSA. The CDR3 contains 15 residues. Trimming removed 0 bases from V and 2 bases from J; junction bases left unmatched: 3.